This T cell receptor (beta chain) was sequenced for a study of shared clonotypes between healthy human individuals. The CDR3 sequence is 14 residues long. Germline CDR1 reads SNHLY; CDR2 reads FYNNEI. The ends were cut back, 8 bases at V and 7 bases at J, with 21 bases in the middle. TCRdb's table, derived via immunoSEQ multiplex PCR, lists solely in-frame clones and lacks some. The repertoire holds about 990,000 clones, with around 82% as singletons. This chain joins TRBV2 and TRBJ2-7; D unresolved. The sequenced material came from memory CD4+ T cells from PBMCs. Subset reported: CD45RA-negative fraction. The TCR was taken from a man aged 18 to 29 in good health. Some clones in this sample may be carry-over from other donors' samples. Here the CDR3 DNA reads TGTGCCAGCGTTTCCAGGCCCATCTCTCGGGAGCAGTACTTC. It codes for CASVSRPISREQYF.